This TCR beta chain was captured in a study of T cell repertoires in cytomegalovirus infection. As for the study in general: The public TCR beta signatures pointed to both CMV infection and matching HLA type.

TCRdb itself ran the reads through MiXCR, one entry per CDR3 protein. Here the sample spans about 80,000 distinct CDR3 sequences, roughly 3.7% being singletons. CDR3 length: 15 amino acids. V was cut by 1 base and J by 0 bases, with 7 bases left in between. Germline CDR1 and CDR2: SGHTA and FQGNSA. Study observations and caveats: HLA-C-restricted CMV-specific TCR beta clonotypes prevailed in the ex vivo response. Accumulated public TCR beta family frequency recognized individuals carrying CMV together with the relevant HLA.

This clonotype is medium-sized in the sample. No antigen is known for it. Material for sequencing was PBMCs. This receptor was identified in a human donor in good health (CMV status not recorded). Some clones in this sample may be carry-over from other donors' samples. This chain uses TRBV7-2 with TRBJ1-5, with D hard to call. CDR3 in DNA: TGTGCCAGCAGCTTAGAGGGAGATAGCAATCAGCCCCAGCATTTT. Protein: CASSLEGDSNQPQHF.